Here is one T cell receptor (beta chain) with its context. Its antigen is still unknown. No qualities accompany the bases; no much larger clone lies one base away. Healthy HIV-negative adults with no recently reported acute infections or vaccinations were included as donors. Every donor was a Caucasian adult living in Nashville, Tennessee, USA. Magnetic negative selection was used to enrich CD4+ T cells, after which naive cells were positively selected on CD45RA and the negative fraction became the memory subset. After blood collection by leukapheresis, PBMCs were isolated using Ficoll-Histopaque density gradient centrifugation and then cryopreserved in the vapor phase of liquid nitrogen. Analytical flow cytometry was used to check the purity and quantity of every magnetically sorted T cell population. Genomic DNA was isolated from each sorted fraction and quantified by UV absorbance on a Nanodrop 2000c.

Using the deep immunoSEQ assay, TCR CDR3 regions were amplified from genomic DNA by multiplex PCR. For each cell subset, the extracted genomic DNA was distributed evenly across all wells of several immunoSEQ 96-well plates, and each plate served as one replicate. For sorted subsets, around 200 ng genomic DNA, equal to about 30,000 T cell genomes, was loaded into each replicate PCR. Purified libraries were quantified with a Qubit 3.0 fluorometer, sized on a Bioanalyzer 2100, and re-quantified with the KAPA Library Quantification kit. Every immunoSEQ 96-well plate was sequenced on a separate single-read 150-cycle Illumina NextSeq 550 flow cell. From the authors' description of their analysis: Because the immunoSEQ output held only junctional sequences and lacked quality scores, the filtering could not match the filtering applied to full-length reads. Sequences were annotated with PyIR, a Python wrapper for IgBLAST v1.9, using IMGT germline references to assign V/J genes and CDR3. Any read was removed if the V/J assignment was weak (E-value above 1e-6), the CDR3 was missing, or the read contained stop codons, out-of-frame junctions, or ambiguous translated residues. V3J clonotypes were defined by identical inferred V gene, J gene, and CDR3 amino acid sequence. Percentage overlap between repertoires was computed as shared unique clonotypes divided by the size of the smaller repertoire. Richness of each repertoire was evaluated using RTK rarefaction, the Chao1 estimator, and Recon v2.1 estimates of unobserved clonotypes. OLGA was used to compute generation probabilities for all TCRbeta clonotypes that the gDNA method yielded from a few donors. This is the immuneACCESS table as TCRdb keeps it, with only in-frame sequences that have V and J called. A part of the clones is gone; compared with another copy, unresolved V genes explain less than half, and the rest is unexplained. V and J calls and clone size are as listed in that table; D and trimming were resolved from the DNA. Here the sample has about 700,000 clones; about 74% occur a single time. Jointly, the top ten make up around 1.6% of the sample.

The data belong to a study of shared clonotypes between healthy human individuals (dated by TCRdb to the early 2020s). Turning to the overall study: The cohort included a few men and a couple of women between 18 and 49 years of age. For each donor, CD4 naive and CD4 memory were each run on three plates, CD8 naive on two plates, and CD8 memory on one plate. Blood TCR repertoires of five healthy adults were deeply sequenced to estimate repertoire size and the extent of clonotype sharing between individuals. Libraries were prepared and TCR repertoires were sequenced by different laboratories using diverse techniques, in order to increase sequencing depth and limit assay-specific biases. Per donor, leukapheresis produced somewhere between about 0.9 and 9 billion PBMCs.

A distance of 10 bases separates the germline ends of V and J, which lose 5 bases and 0 bases respectively. The CDR3 runs 14 amino acids, cysteine and phenylalanine included. The read is trimmed to its CDR3 DNA, 42 bases read in frame from base 1. The germline V gene sets CDR1 to MNHEY and CDR2 to SVGAGI. General conclusions and limits of the study: Based on pairwise subsampling, the degree of clonotype sharing among donors was expected to be affected by sequencing depth. Compared with non-shared clonotypes, clonotypes shared by all four sorted-subset donors had higher generation probabilities. Sampling was restricted to blood, and TCR repertoires in tissue are likely to differ from TCR repertoires in blood. The small number of donors limited the genetic and exposure-history diversity represented. Rarefaction of sorted-subset datasets indicated incomplete sequencing despite the large sequencing depth. Roughly 5% of naive CD4, 3.5% of naive CD8, roughly 2.4% of memory CD4, and about 0.4% of memory CD8 clonotypes were shared across a few donors. Naive subsets generally had larger estimated clonotype richness than memory subsets did.

Sample: memory CD4+ T cells sorted from blood. The intended sense of this specimen's cell subset or site label: CD45RA-negative fraction. The rearranged chain carries TRBV6-5 and TRBJ1-1; the D gene is perhaps TRBD1, on 5 matching bases. The TCR was taken from a woman younger than 45 in good health. The CDR3 region reads CASSRQRLNTEAFF. The nucleotides read TGTGCCAGCAGTCGACAGAGATTGAACACTGAAGCTTTCTTT.